This entry lists 32 T cell receptor beta chains sequenced from one sample in a study of blood T cell repertoires in COVID-19. The method was immunoSEQ multiplex PCR; TCRdb's version includes in-frame clones alone and lacks a portion of them. The data show about 78,000 clones, approximately 86% seen once. Sequencing input: peripheral blood. All receptors derive from a man in his fifties or sixties with active or convalescent COVID-19.

This clone was counted between two and nine times. The chain combines TRBV2 with TRBJ2-7; TRBD1 is a possible D gene (6 bases). Germline CDR1 SNHLY, CDR2 FYNNEI. The CDR3 spans 15 residues. V was clipped by 2 bases and J by 4 bases, with 15 bases between them. CDR3 DNA: TGTGCCAGCAGTGAAAGTGCGACAGGAGCTTACGAGCAGTACGTC. As protein: CASSESATGAYEQYV.

The chain employs TRBV7-8 and TRBJ1-3; 10 bases are shared with TRBD1. Germline CDR1 is SGHVS and CDR2 is FQNEAQ. With 1 base clipped from V and 4 bases from J, the junction kept 7 bases outside the gene matches. The CDR3 consists of 17 residues. CDR3 residues: CASSLDWTGGKGNTIYF. The CDR3 DNA sequence: TGTGCCAGCAGCTTAGATTGGACAGGGGGAAAAGGAAACACCATATATTTT.

Here the CDR3 DNA reads TGTGCCAGCTCGCCGGACAGGGTGATAGAAAAACTGTTTTTT. It specifies CASSPDRVIEKLFF. The chain joins TRBV18 to TRBJ1-4; 8 bases align to TRBD1. The CDR3 totals 14 residues. Germline values: CDR1 KGHSH, CDR2 LQKENI. V shed 6 bases, J shed 8 bases, and the junction held 8 bases outside the gene matches.

The chain is built from TRBV11-2 and TRBJ2-5, with D uncertain. Trimming removed 1 base at V and 1 base at J, with 4 bases between. CDR1 is SGHAT and CDR2 is FQNNGV in the germline V gene. The CDR3 length is 13 residues. The CDR3 sequence is CASSLGPQETQYF. As DNA, the CDR3 is TGTGCCAGCAGCTTAGGGCCCCAAGAGACCCAGTACTTC.

This clone has a single count. This chain links TRBV25-1 with TRBJ2-1; tentative D call: TRBD2 (6 bases). Deletions cut 4 bases from V and 0 bases from J, with 16 bases between. CDR3 length: 17 residues. CDR1 is MGHDK, CDR2 SYGVNS, per germline. CDR3 amino acids: CASSGPGSTSSYNEQFF. In DNA, the CDR3 is TGTGCCAGCAGTGGTCCCGGGAGTACTAGCTCCTACAATGAGCAGTTCTTC.

J is TRBJ1-2 and V is TRBV20-1, with 9 bases that match TRBD1. This CDR3 is 11 amino acids long. From germline, CDR1 is DFQATT and CDR2 SNEGSKA (reference sequence). V trimming: 5 bases; J trimming: 5 bases; junction bases outside the gene matches: 0. The CDR3 region is CSADRGYGYTF. The CDR3 bases are TGCAGTGCTGACAGGGGGTATGGCTACACCTTC.

This sequence joins TRBV6-5 and TRBJ2-5; D unclear. V dropped 11 bases and J dropped 1 base, with 11 bases sitting between them. Germline CDR1 is MNHEY and CDR2 is SVGAGI. This CDR3 spans 12 amino acids. The DNA of the CDR3 is TGTGCCGCGAGTACCGCCCAAGAGACCCAGTACTTC. Its translation is CAASTAQETQYF.

The CDR3 DNA follows: TGTGCCAGCACCCCCACAGGGGTGACCGGGGAGCTGTTTTTT. Translation: CASTPTGVTGELFF. This chain joins TRBV7-2 and TRBJ2-2, with 7 nucleotides matching TRBD1. In germline, CDR1 is SGHTA, CDR2 FQGNSA. J was trimmed by 5 bases and V by 7 bases; bases with no gene match: 7. The CDR3 has 14 amino acids. Based on the CDR3 plus reference TRBV7-2 and TRBJ2-2, the full variable domain is GAGVSQSPSNKVTEKGKDVELRCDPISGHTALYWYRQSLGQGLEFLIYFQGNSAPDKSGLPSDRFSAERTGGSVSTLTIQRTQQEDSAVYLCASTPTGVTGELFFGEGSRLTVL.

This chain connects TRBV29-1 to TRBJ2-3; 9 bases are shared with TRBD2. Germline V gives CDR1 SQVTM, CDR2 ANQGSEA. This CDR3 has 15 residues. J gave up 6 bases and V 7 bases, and 14 bases lay outside the gene matches. The CDR3 spells CSAPGAGGPKDTQYF. The CDR3 nucleotides are TGCAGCGCCCCGGGAGCGGGGGGCCCAAAGGATACGCAGTATTTT.

The gene calls are TRBV29-1 and TRBJ1-2; 8 nucleotides align to TRBD1. Trimming took 6 bases from V and 5 from J; bases not matched to a gene: 8. The CDR3 length is 13 residues. The germline CDR1 and CDR2 sequences are SQVTM and ANQGSEA. In DNA, the CDR3 is TGCAGCGTCCGGACAGGGCTTTTTTATGGCTACACCTTC. As protein: CSVRTGLFYGYTF. The entire variable domain, with the rest obtained from reference TRBV29-1 and TRBJ1-2, is as follows: SAVISQKPSRDICQRGTSLTIQCQVDSQVTMMFWYRQQPGQSLTLIATANQGSEATYESGFVIDKFPISRPNLTFSTLTVSNMSPEDSSIYLCSVRTGLFYGYTFGSGTRLTVV.

V gene TRBV19 combines with J gene TRBJ2-2; the D gene is possibly TRBD1 (6 bases). V lost 7 bases to trimming and J lost 3 bases, with 21 bases between them. This CDR3 has 17 amino acids. Germline values: CDR1 LNHDA, CDR2 SQIVND (reference sequence). The CDR3 bases are TGTGCCAGTAACCCAGGGTCAGGGGCAGGGCACACCGGGGAGCTGTTTTTT. It yields the protein CASNPGSGAGHTGELFF.

CDR3 DNA sequence: TGTGCCAGCAGAACCGACATTGGTGGTTCACCCCTCCACTTT. Translation: CASRTDIGGSPLHF. V and J are TRBV6-5 and TRBJ1-6; D remains ambiguous. The V end was cut by 6 bases, the J end by 9 bases, with 15 bases between. This CDR3 comprises 14 residues. Germline values: CDR1 MNHEY, CDR2 SVGAGI.

The V and J genes are TRBV7-6 and TRBJ1-1; 7 positions match TRBD1. J lost 0 bases, V lost 3 bases, and 4 bases had no gene match. The germline gives CDR1 SGHVS, CDR2 FNYEAQ. This CDR3 is built from 15 residues. The CDR3 region is CASSLGQLMNTEAFF. DNA of the CDR3: TGTGCCAGCAGCTTGGGACAGCTCATGAACACTGAAGCTTTCTTT.

This clone was counted only a few times. This chain uses TRBV5-4 with TRBJ1-1, with D tentatively TRBD1 (5 bases). V lost 0 bases, J lost 7 bases, and 10 bases lay in between. The CDR3 length is 13 residues. From germline, CDR1 is SGHNT and CDR2 YYREEE (reference sequence). CDR3 protein: CASSLGGEGEAFF. CDR3 sequence (DNA): TGTGCCAGCAGCTTGGGGGGGGAAGGTGAAGCTTTCTTT.

V usage is TRBV2 and J usage is TRBJ2-2; a possible D gene is TRBD1 (6 bases). Trimming took off 8 bases at V and 5 bases at J, with 12 bases between the two ends. The CDR3 contains 13 residues. Looked up from germline, CDR1 is SNHLY and CDR2 is FYNNEI. CDR3 DNA: TGTGCCAGCGGGGCAGGGGTAACCGGGGAGCTGTTTTTT. Translation gives CASGAGVTGELFF.

Only a few counts were recorded for this clone. The chain has TRBV18 and TRBJ1-1; a weak D match, TRBD1 (5 bases). The CDR3 runs to 15 residues. Germline V CDR1 and CDR2: KGHSH, LQKENI. V lost 6 bases and J 2 bases, leaving 16 bases between the germline ends. CDR3 protein: CASSDTALGNTEAFF. CDR3 DNA sequence: TGTGCCAGCTCGGACACAGCCCTGGGAAACACTGAAGCTTTCTTT.

This clone was detected only once. The chain links TRBV18 to TRBJ2-2, with TRBD1 matching over 10 bases. The germline V gene has CDR1 KGHSH and CDR2 LQKENI. CDR3 length equals 14 residues. J lost 6 bases, V lost 2 bases, and 0 bases had no gene match. CDR3 nucleotide sequence: TGTGCCAGCTCACCAGGGACAGGGGCCGGGGAGCTGTTTTTT. This translates into CASSPGTGAGELFF.

This clone came up a few times. This rearrangement joins TRBV28 to TRBJ1-1, with D unresolved. V was cut by 3 bases and J by 8 bases, with 7 bases left in between. Germline CDR1 reads MDHEN; CDR2 reads SYDVKM. The CDR3 contains 11 residues. CDR3 bases: TGTGCCAGCAGTTTCGGGAGGGAAGCTTTCTTT. The encoded protein is CASSFGREAFF.

This clone was seen a few times. This chain uses TRBV14 with TRBJ1-2; 7 bases fit TRBD1. Trimming took 4 bases from V and 2 from J; bases not matched to a gene: 7. CDR3 length: 15 amino acids. Germline loops: CDR1 SGHDN, CDR2 FVKESK. Written as DNA, the CDR3 is TGTGCCAGCAGCCTCCACAGGGGCTGGAACTATGGCTACACCTTC. It codes for CASSLHRGWNYGYTF.

This clone was observed a few times. The rearrangement uses TRBV19 and TRBJ2-2; 8 bases map to TRBD1. V trimming: 8 bases; J trimming: 1 base; junction bases outside the gene matches: 6. The CDR3 extends over 15 amino acids. Germline CDR1 is LNHDA and CDR2 is SQIVND (reference sequence). CDR3 nucleotide sequence: TGTGCCAGTGGCACTGGGACAGGGAACACCGGGGAGCTGTTTTTT. Its translation is CASGTGTGNTGELFF.

V gene TRBV23-1 combines with J gene TRBJ1-1, with D tentatively TRBD1 (5 bases). TRBV23-1 is known as an ORF, though its function is uncertain. V shed 6 bases and J shed 1 base, with 18 bases lying between them. The CDR3 contains 16 residues. CDR3 residues: CASRSPGCSWNTEAFF. CDR3 bases: TGCGCCAGCAGGAGTCCAGGGTGTTCCTGGAACACTGAAGCTTTCTTT.

The rearrangement uses TRBV5-4 and TRBJ1-3; D gene uncertain. The CDR3 has 16 amino acids. Trimming took off 0 bases at V and 0 bases at J, with 10 bases between the two ends. Per germline, CDR1 SGHNT and CDR2 YYREEE (reference sequence). The CDR3 nucleotides are TGTGCCAGCAGCTTGGGTGGACTTACCTCTGGAAACACCATATATTTT. It encodes CASSLGGLTSGNTIYF.

This chain joins TRBV11-3 and TRBJ2-3; 10 nucleotides agree with TRBD2. Germline lookup yields CDR1 SGHNT and CDR2 YENEEA. The V gene end was trimmed by 6 bases and the J gene end by 4 bases; junction bases not matched to a gene: 7. This CDR3 comprises 15 residues. The DNA of the CDR3 is TGTGCCAGCAGGCGTATAGCGGGGGGCCCAGATACGCAGTATTTT. Translating it yields CASRRIAGGPDTQYF.

This chain joins TRBV19 and TRBJ2-2, with D unclear. Germline CDR1 LNHDA, CDR2 SQIVND (reference sequence). The V gene lost 3 bases and the J gene lost 7 bases, with 6 bases spanning the gap. There are 12 residues in the CDR3. The CDR3 bases are TGTGCCAGTAGTATTCCAGTCGGGGAGCTGTTTTTT. Protein: CASSIPVGELFF.

This chain connects TRBV3-1 (or the pseudogene TRBV3-2) to TRBJ1-1, with 7 bases matching TRBD1. J lost 0 bases, V lost 4 bases, and 11 bases had no gene match. Germline CDR1 is LGHDT and CDR2 is YNNKEL (reference sequence). The length of the CDR3 is 17 residues. CDR3 coding DNA: TGTGCCAGCAGCCCATCCGACAGGGCTTCGATGAACACTGAAGCTTTCTTT. Translated, it gives CASSPSDRASMNTEAFF.

This sequence joins TRBV6-1 and TRBJ2-2; 8 nucleotides agree with TRBD1. V was clipped by 1 base and J by 4 bases; unmatched bases: 8. The CDR3 extends over 17 amino acids. CDR1 MNHNS and CDR2 SASEGT come from the germline V gene. The CDR3 nucleotides read TGTGCCAGCAGTGAAGGGATAGGACAGGGAATCACCGGGGAGCTGTTTTTT. Its protein is CASSEGIGQGITGELFF.

V gene TRBV7-9 combines with J gene TRBJ1-3, with 9 bases matching TRBD1. The CDR3 consists of 16 residues. V dropped 5 bases and J dropped 0; count of bases not matched to a gene: 5. CDR1 SEHNR and CDR2 FQNEAQ come from the germline V gene (reference sequence). In DNA, the CDR3 is TGTGCCAGCAGCGGGACAGGGTCTCTCTCTGGAAACACCATATATTTT. It specifies CASSGTGSLSGNTIYF.

The V call is TRBV11-2, the J call TRBJ2-1; 8 positions agree with TRBD1. After removal of 5 bases from V and 2 bases from J, the junction contained 5 bases not matched to a gene. The CDR3 runs 15 residues. CDR1 is SGHAT and CDR2 is FQNNGV in the germline V gene. DNA for the CDR3: TGTGCCAGCAGCCTCGGACAGGGCCCCTACAATGAGCAGTTCTTC. Protein sequence: CASSLGQGPYNEQFF.

The table lists this clone with a few counts. The V and J genes are TRBV7-2 and TRBJ1-1, with D possibly TRBD1 on 6 matching bases. Germline V lookup: CDR1 SGHTA, CDR2 FQGNSA. This CDR3 region has 14 residues. Trimming pared 3 bases from V and 5 bases from J, leaving 13 bases between. The CDR3 DNA reads TGTGCCAGCAGCTTTCAACAGGGAGTTACTGAAGCTTTCTTT. Residues: CASSFQQGVTEAFF.

The chain uses TRBV28 and TRBJ2-1; 8 bases line up with TRBD2. The CDR3 contains 14 residues. The V segment lost 8 bases and the J segment 5 bases; nucleotides outside the gene matches: 8. Germline V CDR1 and CDR2: MDHEN, SYDVKM. CDR3 protein: CASRRGGSHNEQFF. The CDR3, as DNA: TGTGCCAGCCGACGGGGGGGCTCACACAATGAGCAGTTCTTC.

V gene TRBV5-3 combines with J gene TRBJ2-7; D not resolved. TRBV5-3 is an ORF; its function is uncertain. Trimming stripped 1 base from V and 4 bases from J, with 6 bases between. The CDR3 consists of 12 residues. Written as DNA, the CDR3 is TGTGCCAGAAGCTTGCTTTCTTACGAGCAGTACGTC. It specifies CARSLLSYEQYV.

This chain connects TRBV10-3 to TRBJ2-2, with 9 nucleotides matching TRBD1. The CDR3 sequence is 14 residues long. Germline CDR1 ENHRY, CDR2 SYGVKD. V trimming: 6 bases; J trimming: 5 bases; junction bases outside the gene matches: 4. Written as DNA, the CDR3 is TGTGCCATCAGCCGGACAGGGGAAACCGGGGAGCTGTTTTTT. Protein: CAISRTGETGELFF.